Below, 21 T cell receptor beta chains from the same sample are listed, as sequenced in a study of blood T cell repertoires in COVID-19. Produced via immunoSEQ multiplex PCR; TCRdb's table is partial and in-frame only. The table records 110,000 or so clones, 80% of them present only once. Material: peripheral blood. The receptors derive from a human donor in a cohort sampled during active or convalescent COVID-19.

The rearrangement joins TRBV18 to TRBJ2-7; TRBD1 aligns across 7 bases. V was pared by 4 bases and J by 4 bases, with 7 bases of the junction left unmatched. The germline V gene has CDR1 KGHSH and CDR2 LQKENI. This CDR3 comprises 14 residues. In DNA, the CDR3 is TGTGCCAGCTCACAAGCCGGGACAGCATACGAGCAGTACTTC. Amino acids: CASSQAGTAYEQYF.

Written as DNA, the CDR3 is TGTGCCAGCAGCTTGGACCCTTTTAACAGGGGTACGCAGTATTTT. Protein: CASSLDPFNRGTQYF. The chain couples TRBV7-3 to TRBJ2-3; TRBD1 aligns across 7 bases. The germline CDR1 and CDR2 sequences are SGHTA and FQGTGA. The V segment lost 3 bases and the J segment 8 bases; nucleotides outside the gene matches: 11. The CDR3 runs 15 residues.

V is TRBV27 and J is TRBJ1-4, with TRBD1 matching 7 bases. The length of the CDR3 is 17 residues. Trimming at V came to 6 bases and at J to 0 bases, leaving 10 bases not matched to a gene. CDR1 and CDR2 from the germline V gene are MNHEY and SMNVEV (reference sequence). The CDR3 spells CASRVSFGTATNEKLFF. Here the CDR3 DNA reads TGTGCCAGCAGGGTATCATTTGGGACAGCAACTAATGAAAAACTGTTTTTT.

V usage is TRBV19 and J usage is TRBJ1-5, with 9 bases that match TRBD1. This CDR3 has 14 residues. V trimming: 6 bases; J trimming: 5 bases; junction bases outside the gene matches: 5. Germline V gene data show CDR1 as LNHDA and CDR2 as SQIVND (reference sequence). Written as DNA, the CDR3 is TGTGCCAGTAGCGACGACAGGGGGTATCAGCCCCAGCATTTT. Residues: CASSDDRGYQPQHF. The complete variable domain, with remaining parts taken from reference TRBV19 and TRBJ1-5, reads DGGITQSPKYLFRKEGQNVTLSCEQNLNHDAMYWYRQDPGQGLRLIYYSQIVNDFQKGDIAEGYSVSREKKESFPLTVTSAQKNPTAFYLCASSDDRGYQPQHFGDGTRLSIL.

V is TRBV28 and J is TRBJ2-7; no firm D call. Germline CDR1 MDHEN, CDR2 SYDVKM. The CDR3 contains 15 residues. Trimming cost V 5 bases and J 0 bases, with 14 bases left between them. CDR3 amino acids: CASSPLGVSSYEQYF. CDR3 DNA: TGTGCCAGCAGTCCCCTTGGAGTCAGCTCCTACGAGCAGTACTTC.

Of note for this clone: The germline gene is not matched at one end of the junction; a read error may be the cause. The chain couples TRBV7-2 to TRBJ2-7, with 11 positions matching TRBD2. This CDR3 spans 14 amino acids. CDR1 is SGHTA and CDR2 is FQGNSA in the germline V gene. The CDR3 bases are TGTGCCAGCAGTTTAGCGGGAGGGCCCTACGAGCAGTACTTC. This codes for CASSLAGGPYEQYF.

The chain has TRBV7-3 and TRBJ2-1, with TRBD2 matching 10 bases. The germline gives CDR1 SGHTA, CDR2 FQGTGA. The CDR3 extends over 16 amino acids. The junction had 3 bases not matched to a gene; V was cut back by 2 bases and J by 2 bases. DNA for the CDR3: TGTGCCAGCAGCTTAGACGGACTAGCGGCCTACAATGAGCAGTTCTTC. This gives the protein CASSLDGLAAYNEQFF.

J is TRBJ2-5 and V is TRBV7-8; 7 nucleotides match TRBD2. V gave up 5 bases and J gave up 13 bases; unmatched junction bases: 16. The CDR3 extends over 14 amino acids. Germline CDR1 and CDR2: SGHVS and FQNEAQ. The DNA for the CDR3 is TGTGCCAGCAGCCTACCGGGACTCGGGAGGATTCCGTACTTC. As protein: CASSLPGLGRIPYF.

This chain connects TRBV9 to TRBJ2-1; 12 bases match TRBD2. The V and J ends lost 0 bases and 0 bases, in that order; junction bases with no gene match: 7. Germline-derived CDR1 and CDR2 are SGDLS and YYNGEE. The CDR3 is made up of 19 amino acids. DNA for the CDR3: TGTGCCAGCAGCGTAGGTGGACTAGCGGGGCGAAGCTCCTACAATGAGCAGTTCTTC. Encoded protein: CASSVGGLAGRSSYNEQFF.

This chain connects TRBV5-1 to TRBJ2-1; 12 nucleotides agree with TRBD2. CDR3 length equals 15 residues. With V trimmed by 1 base and J by 8 bases, 4 bases remained unmatched. CDR1 and CDR2 from the germline V gene are SGHRS and YFSETQ. CDR3 protein: CASSLLAGGPHEQFF. The CDR3, as DNA: TGCGCCAGCAGCTTGCTAGCGGGGGGGCCTCATGAGCAGTTCTTC.

This chain joins TRBV7-6 and TRBJ1-1, with D possibly matching TRBD1 (6 bases). This CDR3 is built from 14 residues. Germline loops: CDR1 SGHVS, CDR2 FNYEAQ. V lost 4 bases and J 5 bases, leaving 14 bases between the germline ends. CDR3 sequence: CASSSIRGGTEAFF. Written as DNA, the CDR3 is TGTGCCAGCAGCTCAATTAGGGGGGGTACTGAAGCTTTCTTT.

This clone was seen a single time. The chain uses TRBV28 and TRBJ1-5; D is undetermined. The CDR3 spans 13 residues. The germline V gene has CDR1 MDHEN and CDR2 SYDVKM. Between the trimmed V and J ends, which lost 2 bases and 5 bases, there was a span of 7 bases. Written as DNA, the CDR3 is TGTGCCAGCAGTTTACACGGAGATCAGCCCCAGCATTTT. Its translation is CASSLHGDQPQHF.

CDR3 coding DNA: TGCGCCAGCAGCCACTCTATCTCTGGAAACACCATATATTTT. The encoded protein is CASSHSISGNTIYF. The rearrangement uses TRBV4-3 and TRBJ1-3; D not certain. The CDR3 sequence is 14 residues long. Germline-derived CDR1 and CDR2 are LGHNA and YSLEER. V lost 3 bases, J lost 0 bases, and 6 bases lay in between.

The V and J genes are TRBV4-1 and TRBJ1-2; 7 bases agree with TRBD1. CDR3 length equals 16 residues. Germline loops: CDR1 MGHRA, CDR2 YSYEKL. The ends lost 4 bases at V and 8 bases at J; junction bases unmatched: 16. The CDR3 DNA is TGCGCCAGCAGCCTCGCCCCCTATGAGGGGGCAGAGGGCTACACCTTC. This gives the protein CASSLAPYEGAEGYTF.

The CDR3 DNA follows: TGTGCCAGCAGTAGGACAGACAATCAGCCCCAGCATTTT. Translating gives CASSRTDNQPQHF. The chain has TRBV6-5 and TRBJ1-5, with D maybe TRBD1 (6 bases). Trimming shortened V by 5 bases and J by 3 bases, and 8 bases separated the two germline ends. This CDR3 is built from 13 residues. Germline V gene sequence: CDR1 MNHEY, CDR2 SVGAGI.

The chain employs TRBV6-6 and TRBJ2-7; D might be TRBD2 (6 bases). Germline lookup yields CDR1 MNHNY and CDR2 SVGAGI (reference sequence). The CDR3 has 15 amino acids. The V end was cut by 5 bases, the J end by 7 bases, with 21 bases between. This CDR3 reads CASSTRDSPPREQYF. CDR3 in DNA: TGTGCCAGCAGTACCCGGGACTCCCCGCCAAGGGAGCAGTACTTC.

This sequence joins TRBV19 and TRBJ2-4, with D maybe TRBD2 (5 bases). The CDR3 sequence is 12 residues long. From germline, CDR1 is LNHDA and CDR2 SQIVND (reference sequence). V lost 11 bases and J 10 bases, leaving 18 bases between the germline ends. The CDR3 coding sequence is TGTGCCGTAGGTACTGCCAGAGGGATTCAGTACTTC. Protein: CAVGTARGIQYF.

The chain joins TRBV27 to TRBJ2-1; no clear D. With 0 bases removed from V and 0 bases from J, the gap between germline ends came to 18 bases. Germline CDR1 MNHEY, CDR2 SMNVEV (reference sequence). This CDR3 region has 19 residues. This CDR3 is CASSLSSFSRKSSYNEQFF. CDR3 coding DNA: TGTGCCAGCAGTTTATCGAGTTTCTCGCGAAAGAGCTCCTACAATGAGCAGTTCTTC.

This clone showed up just once. The chain combines TRBV4-3 with TRBJ2-7; a possible D gene is TRBD2 (6 bases). CDR3 length: 16 amino acids. In germline, CDR1 is LGHNA, CDR2 YSLEER. V was shortened by 0 bases and J by 1 base, with 13 bases between the two germline ends. CDR3 residues: CASSQDFGGKSYEQYF. CDR3 coding DNA: TGCGCCAGCAGCCAAGATTTCGGGGGAAAGTCCTACGAGCAGTACTTC.

The chain recombines TRBV19 with TRBJ1-5; D is unresolved. CDR1 and CDR2 (germline): LNHDA, SQIVND (reference sequence). This CDR3 contains 16 residues. Trimming cost V 1 base and J 0 bases, with 10 bases left between them. CDR3 sequence: CASSIVAGVSNQPQHF. CDR3 DNA: TGTGCCAGTAGTATAGTCGCCGGGGTTAGCAATCAGCCCCAGCATTTT. Together with reference TRBV19 and TRBJ1-5, the CDR3 gives the full variable domain: DGGITQSPKYLFRKEGQNVTLSCEQNLNHDAMYWYRQDPGQGLRLIYYSQIVNDFQKGDIAEGYSVSREKKESFPLTVTSAQKNPTAFYLCASSIVAGVSNQPQHFGDGTRLSIL.

The J gene is TRBJ2-7, the V gene TRBV2, with a tentative D call TRBD2 (6 bases). Trimming left V 7 bases short and J 5 bases short, with 18 bases between. The CDR3 is made up of 14 amino acids. Per the germline V gene, CDR1 is SNHLY and CDR2 is FYNNEI. The DNA for the CDR3 is TGTGCCAGCACCCCTCGGAGGGGAAACCACGAGCAGTACTTC. Translated, it gives CASTPRRGNHEQYF.